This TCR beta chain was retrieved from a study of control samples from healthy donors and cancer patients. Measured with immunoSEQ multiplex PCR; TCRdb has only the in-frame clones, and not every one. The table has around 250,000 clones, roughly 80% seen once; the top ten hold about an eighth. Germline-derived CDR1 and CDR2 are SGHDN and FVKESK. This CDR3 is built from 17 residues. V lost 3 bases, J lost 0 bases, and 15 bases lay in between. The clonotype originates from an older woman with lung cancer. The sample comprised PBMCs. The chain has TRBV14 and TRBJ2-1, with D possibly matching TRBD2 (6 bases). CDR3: CASSQLRRGSSYNEQFF. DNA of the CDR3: TGTGCCAGCAGCCAGCTCCGACGGGGGAGCTCCTACAATGAGCAGTTCTTC.